Below, 14 T cell receptor beta chains from the same sample are listed, as sequenced in a study of blood T cell repertoires in COVID-19. Assay used: immunoSEQ multiplex PCR; TCRdb lists only in-frame clones, some missing. The data show roughly 150,000 clones, 88% seen once. The sequencing sample was made of peripheral blood. The receptor source for this set is a woman in her seventies with acute or convalescent COVID-19.

The chain recombines TRBV6-4 with TRBJ2-2, with D hard to call. The V end lost 6 bases, the J end lost 1 base, and 9 bases lay between the germline ends. Per germline, CDR1 MRHNA and CDR2 SNTAGT. The CDR3 spans 14 residues. CDR3 region: CASRRQENTGELFF. CDR3 in DNA: TGTGCCAGCAGGCGTCAGGAGAACACCGGGGAGCTGTTTTTT.

The chain links TRBV5-8 to TRBJ2-2; 10 bases map to TRBD1. Trimming took 4 bases from V and 3 from J; bases not matched to a gene: 3. CDR3 length equals 15 residues. Germline lookup yields CDR1 SGHTS and CDR2 YDEGEE. The CDR3 DNA sequence: TGTGCCAGCAGCACGGGACAGGGGTACACCGGGGAGCTGTTTTTT. This translates into CASSTGQGYTGELFF.

The chain combines TRBV7-3 with TRBJ2-3; TRBD1 is a possible D gene (5 bases). In germline, CDR1 is SGHTA, CDR2 FQGTGA. Between the trimmed V and J ends, which lost 4 bases and 2 bases, there was a span of 7 bases. This CDR3 region has 13 residues. The CDR3 loop reads CASSSGPTDTQYF. Written as DNA, the CDR3 is TGTGCCAGCAGCTCAGGGCCCACAGATACGCAGTATTTT.

In the case of this clone: Other nucleotide sequences in the sample specify the same CDR3. The CDR3: CASSLGGGLYNEQFF. The CDR3, as DNA: TGTGCCAGCAGCTTAGGGGGGGGCCTATACAATGAGCAGTTCTTC. The genes are TRBV7-2 and TRBJ2-1; a weak D match, TRBD2 (7 bases). The germline V gene encodes CDR1 SGHTA and CDR2 FQGNSA. The CDR3 covers 15 residues. Trimming pared 1 base from V and 4 bases from J, leaving 11 bases between.

The V and J genes are TRBV15 and TRBJ2-3; 9 bases are shared with TRBD2. CDR3 length: 17 residues. The trim removed 5 bases at V and 2 bases at J, leaving 11 bases unmatched. Germline V gene data show CDR1 as LNHNV and CDR2 as YYDKDF (reference sequence). CDR3 DNA sequence: TGTGCCACCAGCCGAGGGCGGGTAGCGGGGGCCACAGATACGCAGTATTTT. Translation gives CATSRGRVAGATDTQYF.

J is TRBJ1-2 and V is TRBV18; 7 bases are a match to TRBD1. The length of the CDR3 is 12 residues. J gave up 8 bases and V 0 bases, and 0 bases lay outside the gene matches. CDR1 is KGHSH and CDR2 is LQKENI in the germline V gene. CDR3 residues: CASSPPGQGYTF. In nucleotides, the CDR3 is TGTGCCAGCTCACCACCGGGACAGGGCTACACCTTC.

The genes are TRBV5-6 and TRBJ2-5, with TRBD2 identical over 10 bases. J lost 0 bases, V lost 1 base, and 3 bases had no gene match. Germline loops: CDR1 SGHDT, CDR2 YYEEEE. The length of the CDR3 is 16 residues. The CDR3 region is CASSLLAGGHQETQYF. CDR3 in DNA: TGTGCCAGCAGCTTGTTAGCGGGGGGTCACCAAGAGACCCAGTACTTC. Complete variable domain (other parts from reference TRBV5-6 and TRBJ2-5): DAGVTQSPTHLIKTRGQQVTLRCSPKSGHDTVSWYQQALGQGPQFIFQYYEEEERQRGNFPDRFSGHQFPNYSSELNVNALLLGDSALYLCASSLLAGGHQETQYFGPGTRLLVL.

The chain combines TRBV2 with TRBJ1-4, with 8 nucleotides matching TRBD1. Germline lookup yields CDR1 SNHLY and CDR2 FYNNEI. With V trimmed by 6 bases and J by 3 bases, 6 bases remained unmatched. The CDR3 loop spans 15 amino acids. The CDR3 loop is CASRQGGFANEKLFF. The CDR3, as DNA: TGTGCCAGCAGACAGGGGGGGTTCGCTAATGAAAAACTGTTTTTT.

The chain joins TRBV4-3 to TRBJ1-2; no reliable D call. Germline V CDR1 and CDR2: LGHNA, YSLEER. Trimming stripped 3 bases from V and 0 bases from J, with 8 bases between. This CDR3 has 14 amino acids. CDR3 in DNA: TGCGCCAGCAGCCATTCCGGGACTAACTATGGCTACACCTTC. Translated, it gives CASSHSGTNYGYTF.

V usage is TRBV5-1 and J usage is TRBJ1-3, with 11 bases that match TRBD1. The V and J ends lost 0 bases and 4 bases, in that order; junction bases with no gene match: 6. Germline V gene data show CDR1 as SGHRS and CDR2 as YFSETQ. The CDR3 is 17 amino acids. The CDR3 nucleotides read TGCGCCAGCAGCTTGGGGAATGGACAGGGGGCAGGAAACACCATATATTTT. As protein: CASSLGNGQGAGNTIYF. Combining the CDR3 with reference TRBV5-1 and TRBJ1-3 gives the whole variable domain KAGVTQTPRYLIKTRGQQVTLSCSPISGHRSVSWYQQTPGQGLQFLFEYFSETQRNKGNFPGRFSGRQFSNSRSEMNVSTLELGDSALYLCASSLGNGQGAGNTIYFGEGSWLTVV.

The V call is TRBV18, the J call TRBJ1-5, with a tentative D call TRBD1 (5 bases). The CDR3 runs 14 residues. The V and J ends lost 3 bases and 4 bases respectively, with 10 bases between them. Germline CDR1 is KGHSH and CDR2 is LQKENI. DNA of the CDR3: TGTGCCAGCTCACCGAGACAGCTTAATCAGCCCCAGCATTTT. Translated: CASSPRQLNQPQHF.

As DNA, the CDR3 is TGTGCCAGCTCACAAGACAGGGGAGTGAACACTGAAGCTTTCTTT. Translated: CASSQDRGVNTEAFF. The rearrangement links TRBV18 to TRBJ1-1; TRBD1 matches 8 bases. The CDR3 is made up of 15 amino acids. J lost 0 bases, V lost 4 bases, and 4 bases had no gene match. The V gene's germline CDR1 is KGHSH and CDR2 LQKENI.

The genes are TRBV9 and TRBJ1-4; 10 nucleotides agree with TRBD1. CDR1 is SGDLS and CDR2 is YYNGEE in the germline V gene. This CDR3 comprises 15 residues. With V trimmed by 3 bases and J by 4 bases, 3 bases remained unmatched. The CDR3 sequence is CASSDGTGVNEKLFF. The CDR3 nucleotides read TGTGCCAGCAGCGATGGGACAGGGGTTAATGAAAAACTGTTTTTT.

The chain has TRBV15 and TRBJ2-3, with D tentatively TRBD1 (6 bases). CDR3 length: 16 residues. Germline lookup yields CDR1 LNHNV and CDR2 YYDKDF (reference sequence). V was pared by 7 bases and J by 6 bases, with 23 bases between. The DNA for the CDR3 is TGTGCCACCAAAGGTCTGCGACAGGATGGTCGGGATACGCAGTATTTT. Its protein is CATKGLRQDGRDTQYF.